These 8 T cell receptor beta chains were all obtained from the same sample, sequenced in a study of OX40 agonist ivuxolimab in advanced cancers. Clones were read by immunoSEQ multiplex PCR, and TCRdb kept only the in-frame ones, dropping some. The repertoire consists of about 150,000 clones, with around 94% occurring once and the leading ten covering about 0.3%. Source: CD4+ or CD8+ T cells sorted from blood, taken in a trial of the OX40 agonist ivuxolimab. The receptors were sampled from an adult with an advanced solid tumor such as melanoma, head and neck, liver or kidney cancer.

V gene TRBV4-1 combines with J gene TRBJ2-2; 7 positions match TRBD2. With 0 bases clipped from V and 1 base from J, the junction kept 8 bases outside the gene matches. In germline, CDR1 is MGHRA, CDR2 YSYEKL. This CDR3 contains 18 residues. In nucleotides, the CDR3 is TGCGCCAGCAGCCAAGAGACGGGGGGACTATTGAACACCGGGGAGCTGTTTTTT. Encoded protein: CASSQETGGLLNTGELFF.

The chain links TRBV18 to TRBJ1-3, with D hard to call. The germline gives CDR1 KGHSH, CDR2 LQKENI. With 2 bases removed from V and 2 bases from J, the gap between germline ends came to 16 bases. The CDR3 spans 17 residues. CDR3 in DNA: TGTGCCAGCTCACCAATCTATCCAAGGAAGGCTGGAAACACCATATATTTT. Its protein product is CASSPIYPRKAGNTIYF.

The chain has TRBV7-4 and TRBJ1-4; 7 bases align to TRBD1. The CDR3 totals 18 residues. V dropped 5 bases and J dropped 0; count of bases not matched to a gene: 12. Germline assignment: CDR1 SGHVT and CDR2 SQSDAQ. CDR3: CASSPRQGINATNEKLFF. The CDR3 nucleotides are TGTGCCAGCAGCCCGAGACAGGGAATAAATGCAACTAATGAAAAACTGTTTTTT.

This clone has a single count. This chain connects TRBV18 to TRBJ2-1; no clear D. The CDR3 has 14 amino acids. Germline V gene lookup returns CDR1 KGHSH and CDR2 LQKENI. Trimming left V 3 bases short and J 0 bases short, with 6 bases between. The CDR3 protein is CASSPLSSYNEQFF. As DNA, the CDR3 is TGTGCCAGCTCACCGCTGAGCTCCTACAATGAGCAGTTCTTC.

The chain carries TRBV4-2 and TRBJ1-4; 9 nucleotides match TRBD1. The CDR3 has 15 residues. V lost 3 bases and J lost 5; bases outside the gene matches: 4. Germline-derived CDR1 and CDR2 are LGHNA and YNFKEQ. The CDR3 reads CASSQQDRGNEKLFF. The CDR3, as DNA: TGTGCCAGCAGCCAGCAAGACAGGGGGAATGAAAAACTGTTTTTT.

V and J are TRBV21-1 and TRBJ1-1; the table gives TRBD1 as D, unverified against the DNA. TRBV21-1 is deemed a pseudogene. The CDR3 consists of 13 residues. Here the CDR3 DNA reads TGTGCCAGCAACACTAGGACAGACACTGAAGCTTTCTTT. Translation: CASNTRTDTEAFF.

The gene calls are TRBV4-3 and TRBJ2-3; 10 bases match TRBD1. Per the germline V gene, CDR1 is LGHNA and CDR2 is YSLEER. Trimming at V came to 4 bases and at J to 6 bases, leaving 7 bases not matched to a gene. The CDR3 totals 15 residues. CDR3 in amino acids: CASSPRQGAGDTQYF. CDR3 coding DNA: TGCGCCAGCAGCCCTCGACAGGGGGCGGGCGATACGCAGTATTTT.

This sequence joins TRBV6-6 and TRBJ1-5; D not certain. The germline V and J ends were trimmed by 7 bases and 2 bases, with 15 bases remaining between them. Germline CDR1 MNHNY, CDR2 SVGAGI (reference sequence). The CDR3 totals 15 residues. The CDR3, as DNA: TGTGCCAGCACCAAAACGGGTGGGGGCAATCAGCCCCAGCATTTT. Translation gives CASTKTGGGNQPQHF.